These 12 T cell receptor beta chains share one sample of origin, sequenced in a study of T-cell memory formation after mild COVID-19. TCRdb recomputed calls from the 5' RACE reads with MiXCR, one row per CDR3 protein. The sample has about 290,000 distinct CDR3 sequences; more than 15% are singletons. The specimen sequenced was PBMCs or a T cell subset sorted from them (not recorded which). The receptor source for this set is a man between 18 and 29 years old who had mild COVID-19 (a few samples of this study predate the infection). Cell type and time point are not known.

The chain uses TRBV27 and TRBJ1-4; 7 bases are a match to TRBD1. This CDR3 comprises 15 residues. V trimming: 1 base; J trimming: 7 bases; junction bases outside the gene matches: 6. Germline CDR1 reads MNHEY; CDR2 reads SMNVEV (reference sequence). The DNA of the CDR3 is TGTGCCAGCAGTTTATGGACAGGACGGGCTGAAAAACTGTTTTTT. It translates to CASSLWTGRAEKLFF.

This clonotype appeared a few times. This sequence joins TRBV20-1 and TRBJ1-6; D gene ambiguous. This CDR3 comprises 15 residues. Germline V gene lookup returns CDR1 DFQATT and CDR2 SNEGSKA (reference sequence). V lost 0 bases and J 2 bases, leaving 8 bases between the germline ends. The DNA for the CDR3 is TGCAGTGCTAGAGACGAGGACGCCTATAATTCACCCCTCCACTTT. It yields the protein CSARDEDAYNSPLHF.

This clonotype was picked up many times. This rearrangement joins TRBV7-2 to TRBJ2-4; unclear D gene. This CDR3 comprises 12 residues. The germline V gene encodes CDR1 SGHTA and CDR2 FQGNSA. Trimming stripped 2 bases from V and 7 bases from J, with 6 bases between. The CDR3 nucleotides read TGTGCCAGCAGCTTACCCCGTAACATTCAGTACTTC. This sequence encodes CASSLPRNIQYF. The whole variable domain, filled in from reference TRBV7-2 and TRBJ2-4, reads GAGVSQSPSNKVTEKGKDVELRCDPISGHTALYWYRQSLGQGLEFLIYFQGNSAPDKSGLPSDRFSAERTGGSVSTLTIQRTQQEDSAVYLCASSLPRNIQYFGAGTRLSVL.

CDR3 nucleotide sequence: TGCAGCGTCTGCACTAGCACCACCGGGGAGCTGTTTTTT. Translation gives CSVCTSTTGELFF. The chain is built from TRBV29-1 and TRBJ2-2, with a tentative D call TRBD2 (6 bases). This CDR3 is 13 amino acids long. Trimming pared 6 bases from V and 4 bases from J, leaving 12 bases between. CDR1 and CDR2 (germline): SQVTM, ANQGSEA.

This clonotype was detected a few times. The chain is built from TRBV29-1 and TRBJ1-1, with D perhaps TRBD1 (6 bases). The length of the CDR3 is 15 residues. Deletions cut 3 bases from V and 5 bases from J, with 19 bases between. The germline gives CDR1 SQVTM, CDR2 ANQGSEA. The CDR3 here is CSVEWGRGGWTEAFF. Here the CDR3 DNA reads TGCAGCGTTGAGTGGGGCAGGGGAGGTTGGACTGAAGCTTTCTTT.

The sample holds a few counts of this clonotype. The genes are TRBV7-6 and TRBJ2-1; 14 bases map to TRBD2. The V gene's germline CDR1 is SGHVS and CDR2 FNYEAQ. The V segment lost 5 bases and the J segment 6 bases; nucleotides outside the gene matches: 9. The CDR3 consists of 17 residues. The CDR3 protein is CASSVTPGTSGGNEQFF. The CDR3 DNA is TGTGCCAGCAGCGTTACTCCCGGGACTAGCGGGGGCAATGAGCAGTTCTTC.

This clonotype was seen repeatedly, ten times or more. The CDR3 DNA is TGCGCCAGCAGCCAAGATAAGCGGGGGGGACATGACGGGGAGCTGTTTTTT. This sequence encodes CASSQDKRGGHDGELFF. The rearrangement joins TRBV4-3 to TRBJ2-2; 10 bases map to TRBD2. There are 17 residues in the CDR3. The germline V gene encodes CDR1 LGHNA and CDR2 YSLEER. The ends lost 0 bases at V and 7 bases at J; junction bases unmatched: 8.

This clonotype has only a few counts. The gene calls are TRBV4-1 and TRBJ1-1, with D possibly being TRBD1 (5 bases). From germline, CDR1 is MGHRA and CDR2 YSYEKL. The CDR3 sequence is 14 residues long. With 2 bases removed from V and 6 bases from J, the gap between germline ends came to 13 bases. The CDR3 bases are TGCGCCAGCAGCCAAACACCTAAGGGGCCTGAAGCTTTCTTT. Residues: CASSQTPKGPEAFF.

This clonotype was seen a single time. The chain carries TRBV5-6 and TRBJ1-2, with 9 bases matching TRBD1. The ends lost 4 bases at V and 7 bases at J; junction bases unmatched: 5. This CDR3 has 13 residues. CDR1 and CDR2 from the germline V gene are SGHDT and YYEEEE. CDR3 coding DNA: TGTGCCAGCAGCGGGGACAGGGAGACTGGCTACACCTTC. Its translation is CASSGDRETGYTF. Drawing the rest from reference TRBV5-6 and TRBJ1-2, the complete variable domain is DAGVTQSPTHLIKTRGQQVTLRCSPKSGHDTVSWYQQALGQGPQFIFQYYEEEERQRGNFPDRFSGHQFPNYSSELNVNALLLGDSALYLCASSGDRETGYTFGSGTRLTVV.

The rearrangement joins TRBV20-1 to TRBJ2-5; D possibly corresponds to TRBD1 (7 bases). This CDR3 contains 13 residues. The V gene lost 3 bases and the J gene lost 7 bases, with 15 bases spanning the gap. The germline V gene has CDR1 DFQATT and CDR2 SNEGSKA (reference sequence). CDR3: CSASEGAGGTQYF. The CDR3 nucleotides read TGCAGTGCTAGTGAGGGGGCCGGGGGGACCCAGTACTTC.

A word on this clonotype: One end of the junction is discordant with germline, which a read error may explain. The rearrangement uses TRBV6-5 and TRBJ2-2; D possibly uses TRBD1 or TRBD2 (5 bases each). Germline V lookup: CDR1 MNHEY, CDR2 SVGAGI. The CDR3 loop spans 13 amino acids. The CDR3 region is CASRGVRGWELIF. The CDR3 bases are TGTGCCAGCAGAGGAGTAAGGGGTTGGGAGCTGATTTTT.

There are many counts of this clonotype. J is TRBJ1-2 and V is TRBV7-2; possible D gene TRBD1, 6 bases. Looked up from germline, CDR1 is SGHTA and CDR2 is FQGNSA. This CDR3 has 13 amino acids. Trimming took off 1 base at V and 5 bases at J, with 8 bases between the two ends. CDR3 coding DNA: TGTGCCAGCAGCTTAGGGGGGCCGTATGGCTACACCTTC. It yields the protein CASSLGGPYGYTF.